Listed here are 10 T cell receptor beta chains from one sample, sequenced in a study of blood T cell repertoires in COVID-19 (dated by TCRdb to between 2020 and 2021). The library was built by means of the immunoSEQ multiplex PCR assay. Imported from immuneACCESS, the table was reduced by TCRdb to in-frame sequences with V and J called. These copies leave out some clones; in studies compared against another copy, an unresolved V gene accounts for under half, and the cause of the remainder is not known. The sample yields about 49,000 clones; 70% to 90% were counted once. Approximately 12% of the sample rests with the top ten. The sequencing input was peripheral blood. These receptors originate from a human donor in a cohort sampled during active COVID-19.

V and J are TRBV28 and TRBJ1-2; D gene uncertain. This CDR3 contains 14 residues. V lost 3 bases, J lost 4 bases, and 12 bases lay in between. Germline assignment: CDR1 MDHEN and CDR2 SYDVKM. CDR3 protein: CASSLSPDSYGYTF. The CDR3 DNA sequence: TGTGCCAGCAGTTTGAGTCCAGACTCCTATGGCTACACCTTC.

This chain links TRBV4-3 with TRBJ2-6; D call uncertain. This CDR3 is 16 amino acids long. V dropped 0 bases and J dropped 0 bases, with 6 bases sitting between them. Germline CDR1 reads LGHNA; CDR2 reads YSLEER. CDR3 sequence (DNA): TGCGCCAGCAGCCAAGATCGTAGCTCTGGGGCCAACGTCCTGACTTTC. Its translation is CASSQDRSSGANVLTF.

The chain is built from TRBV5-1 and TRBJ1-1, with a tentative D call TRBD1 (5 bases). CDR3 length equals 15 residues. Trimming removed 3 bases from V and 4 bases from J, with 16 bases in between. Germline V gene sequence: CDR1 SGHRS, CDR2 YFSETQ. The CDR3 region is CASSSQGGSATEAFF. The CDR3 DNA is TGCGCCAGCAGCTCTCAGGGAGGATCGGCCACTGAAGCTTTCTTT. The whole variable domain, remainder taken from reference TRBV5-1 and TRBJ1-1, is KAGVTQTPRYLIKTRGQQVTLSCSPISGHRSVSWYQQTPGQGLQFLFEYFSETQRNKGNFPGRFSGRQFSNSRSEMNVSTLELGDSALYLCASSSQGGSATEAFFGQGTRLTVV.

The V call is TRBV10-3, the J call TRBJ1-4; TRBD1 matches 9 bases. The CDR3 contains 16 residues. J gave up 8 bases and V 3 bases, and 10 bases lay outside the gene matches. CDR1 is ENHRY and CDR2 is SYGVKD in the germline V gene. CDR3 sequence (DNA): TGTGCCATCAGTGAAGTTCGGGGACAGGGCGAGGAAAAACTGTTTTTT. This sequence encodes CAISEVRGQGEEKLFF.

The chain employs TRBV5-1 and TRBJ1-5; TRBD1 agrees at 9 bases. Losses at the gene ends were 1 base for V and 4 bases for J; bases not matched to a gene: 3. Germline V gene lookup returns CDR1 SGHRS and CDR2 YFSETQ. The CDR3 has 15 residues. The CDR3 is CASSLTGTGNQPQHF. CDR3 DNA sequence: TGCGCCAGCAGCTTGACCGGGACAGGGAATCAGCCCCAGCATTTT. The full variable domain, in which reference TRBV5-1 and TRBJ1-5 provide the parts outside the CDR3, is KAGVTQTPRYLIKTRGQQVTLSCSPISGHRSVSWYQQTPGQGLQFLFEYFSETQRNKGNFPGRFSGRQFSNSRSEMNVSTLELGDSALYLCASSLTGTGNQPQHFGDGTRLSIL.

In the case of this clone: This sample includes further DNA sequences coding for the same CDR3. The chain is built from TRBV7-9 and TRBJ1-2; 8 bases line up with TRBD1. The CDR3 runs to 12 residues. With V trimmed by 5 bases and J by 7 bases, 3 bases remained unmatched. Germline loops: CDR1 SEHNR, CDR2 FQNEAQ (reference sequence). CDR3 amino acids: CASSLGQGGYTF. CDR3 coding DNA: TGTGCCAGCAGCCTTGGACAGGGTGGCTACACCTTC.

The rearrangement joins TRBV6-4 to TRBJ2-6; D might be TRBD1 (6 bases). Per the germline V gene, CDR1 is MRHNA and CDR2 is SNTAGT. Trimming shortened V by 5 bases and J by 4 bases, and 18 bases separated the two germline ends. CDR3 length: 17 residues. The CDR3 DNA reads as TGTGCCAGCAGTCTCTATTCACAGGGTCCAGGGGCCAACGTCCTGACTTTC. It translates to CASSLYSQGPGANVLTF.

The chain combines TRBV9 with TRBJ1-1; D gene unclear. Trimming took off 0 bases at V and 1 base at J, with 10 bases between the two ends. CDR3 length equals 15 residues. CDR1 and CDR2 from the germline V gene are SGDLS and YYNGEE. CDR3 loop: CASSVGLRGNTEAFF. The CDR3 coding sequence is TGTGCCAGCAGCGTAGGTCTAAGAGGGAACACTGAAGCTTTCTTT.

This clone has just one count. The chain joins TRBV24-1 to TRBJ2-3; 8 bases are shared with TRBD2. V lost 3 bases, J lost 0 bases, and 4 bases stayed unmatched. The germline gives CDR1 KGHDR, CDR2 SFDVKD. The CDR3 has 16 amino acids. CDR3 sequence (DNA): TGTGCCACCAGTGATCCTAGCGGGTTTAGCACAGATACGCAGTATTTT. Protein product: CATSDPSGFSTDTQYF.

This chain uses TRBV7-2 with TRBJ1-5, with D tentatively TRBD1 (5 bases). This CDR3 contains 14 residues. Trimming removed 7 bases from V and 4 bases from J, with 14 bases in between. From germline, CDR1 is SGHTA and CDR2 FQGNSA. CDR3 nucleotide sequence: TGTGCCAGCACCGATGACAGTAAGAATCAGCCCCAGCATTTT. Its protein product is CASTDDSKNQPQHF.